Presented here are 3 T cell receptor beta chains from one specimen sequenced in a study of blood T cell repertoires in COVID-19 (TCRdb year 2020). Libraries were constructed by the immunoSEQ multiplex PCR assay. TCRdb re-hosts the immuneACCESS table, in-frame sequences only. Its copies lack some clones; in the studies checked, an unresolved V gene accounts for under half of them, and the cause for the rest is not known. This sample comprises approximately 130,000 clones, more than 75% of them detected only once. The ten most abundant clones make up around 18% of the sample. The sample comprised peripheral blood. These receptors all come from a woman aged 50 to 65 who had recovered from COVID-19.

The V gene is TRBV5-8, the J gene TRBJ1-1, with D perhaps matching TRBD1 (6 bases). In germline, CDR1 is SGHTS, CDR2 YDEGEE. The CDR3 is made up of 14 amino acids. With 4 bases removed from V and 1 base from J, the gap between germline ends came to 11 bases. Here the CDR3 DNA reads TGTGCCAGCAGCCTCAGGGGAAGGAACACTGAAGCTTTCTTT. It specifies CASSLRGRNTEAFF. Complete variable domain (other parts from reference TRBV5-8 and TRBJ1-1): EAGVTQSPTHLIKTRGQQATLRCSPISGHTSVYWYQQALGLGLQFLLWYDEGEERNRGNFPPRFSGRQFPNYSSELNVNALELEDSALYLCASSLRGRNTEAFFGQGTRLTVV.

The gene calls are TRBV12-3 or TRBV12-4 and TRBJ1-6; D is unclear. With 3 bases removed from V and 9 bases from J, the gap between germline ends came to 6 bases. This CDR3 is built from 12 residues. CDR3 sequence: CASSFGGSPLHF. Written as DNA, the CDR3 is TGTGCCAGCAGTTTCGGAGGTTCACCCCTCCACTTT.

The CDR3 DNA reads TGTGCTAACTTGTCGGGCGGGGAACCCTACGAGCAGTACTTC. This gives the protein CANLSGGEPYEQYF. J is TRBJ2-7 and V is TRBV14; perhaps TRBD2 as D (6 bases). Germline V lookup: CDR1 SGHDN, CDR2 FVKESK. The CDR3 loop spans 14 amino acids.